These T cell receptor beta chains were read from a single sample in a study of vaccination and CD4 T cells after COVID-19. TCRdb reprocessed the PCR reads with MiXCR, giving one entry per CDR3 protein. The table includes 15,000 to 20,000 distinct CDR3 sequences, under 65% detected once. The antigens for these receptors are not known. The sequenced sample was CD4+ T cells from blood, cultured in vitro. These receptors all come from a human donor who had recovered from COVID-19. The CDR3 runs from the conserved cysteine through the conserved F or W. The D gene is left open where the match is weak. Clone size is stated in some rows and not others, as once, few, many or a class when expanded.

abundance	d_gene	v_gene	j_gene	CDR3aa	CDR3nt
-	TRBD2	TRBV11-2	TRBJ2-1	CASSFGLFRVAGVDEQFF	TGTGCCAGCAGCTTTGGTCTATTTAGAGTAGCGGGAGTTGATGAGCAGTTCTTC
-	-	TRBV11-2	TRBJ1-1	CASSLWATGLAFF	TGTGCCAGCAGCTTATGGGCCACAGGGTTGGCTTTCTTT
once	TRBD1	TRBV28	TRBJ1-4	CASSLSDRALFSLIF	TGTGCCAGCAGTTTGAGCGACAGGGCGTTATTTTCCTTGATTTTT
-	-	TRBV6-1	TRBJ2-6	CAGRGKISGANVLTF	TGTGCCGGGAGGGGGAAAATTTCTGGGGCCAACGTCCTGACTTTC
few	TRBD1	TRBV20-1	TRBJ1-2	CSAIGGQIIYGYTF	TGCAGTGCCATAGGGGGACAGATTATCTATGGCTACACCTTC
-	TRBD1	TRBV10-3	TRBJ2-3	CAISEGQGGTDTQYF	TGTGCCATCAGTGAGGGACAGGGTGGCACAGATACGCAGTATTTT
few	-	TRBV7-2	TRBJ1-2	CASSLASREDGYTF	TGTGCCAGCAGCTTAGCTAGTAGGGAAGATGGCTACACCTTC
-	TRBD1	TRBV18	TRBJ1-2	CASSPRRDRSNYGYTF	TGTGCCAGCTCACCACGTAGGGACAGGTCTAACTATGGCTACACCTTC
-	TRBD1	TRBV19	TRBJ1-1	CASTEGQRNTEAFF	TGTGCCAGTACAGAGGGACAGCGAAACACTGAAGCTTTCTTT
-	TRBD2	TRBV20-1	TRBJ2-5	CSARDPSASGLQETQYF	TGCAGTGCTAGAGATCCGTCGGCTAGCGGGCTCCAAGAGACCCAGTACTTC
-	TRBD2	TRBV18	TRBJ2-1	CASSPPSGGRNEQFF	TGTGCCAGCTCACCACCTAGCGGGGGGAGAAATGAGCAGTTCTTC
few	TRBD2	TRBV19	TRBJ2-5	CASSTTSGSIETQYF	TGTGCCAGTAGTACGACTAGCGGGAGCATTGAGACCCAGTACTTC
-	TRBD2	TRBV7-9	TRBJ2-5	CASSPRTSGRFYSTQETQYF	TGTGCCAGCAGCCCCAGGACTAGCGGGAGGTTCTATTCGACGCAAGAGACCCAGTACTTC
few	-	TRBV7-6	TRBJ2-4	CASSWGQRLAKNIQYF	TGTGCTAGCAGCTGGGGCCAGCGGCTAGCCAAAAACATTCAGTACTTC
-	-	TRBV7-9	TRBJ1-5	CASSLAGPGEVGRQPQHF	TGTGCCAGCAGCTTAGCTGGTCCAGGGGAGGTGGGTAGGCAGCCCCAGCATTTT
-	-	TRBV6-5	TRBJ2-3	CASSFRGQRDTQYF	TGTGCCAGCAGTTTCCGGGGCCAAAGAGATACGCAGTATTTT
-	TRBD2	TRBV6-5	TRBJ2-7	CASSYLRSGTSGTYEQYF	TGTGCCAGCAGTTACTTGCGGTCCGGGACTAGCGGAACCTACGAGCAGTACTTC